This T cell receptor (beta chain) was sequenced during a study of T cells in Graves' hyperthyroidism and ophthalmopathy. Study overall: At the time of initial diagnosis and before any treatment, peripheral blood was collected.

Looked up from germline, CDR1 is WSHSY and CDR2 is SAAADI. V was pared by 6 bases and J by 5 bases, with 4 bases of the junction left unmatched. This CDR3 has 15 residues. This clonotype has more than one count but fewer than ten. Its antigen is unknown. Amplified TCR beta CDR3 regions derived from RNA transcripts. Carried out on the TCR CDR3, a first-round RT-PCR used the HTBI primer set. Each CDR3 protein is one row after TCRdb ran MiXCR on the multiplex PCR reads. The sample records over 550,000 distinct CDR3 sequences, roughly a sixth being singletons. Study results and limitations: In the analysis, a 13 V-J model separated ophthalmopathy from stable hyperthyroidism.

The chain couples TRBV10-2 to TRBJ2-3; TRBD2 matches at 14 bases. This receptor was identified in a woman aged 18-35 years with Graves' hyperthyroidism. The sample comprised blood. CDR3 region: CASRGLAGVKDTQYF. CDR3 sequence (DNA): TGCGCCAGCAGGGGACTAGCGGGAGTTAAAGATACGCAGTATTTT.